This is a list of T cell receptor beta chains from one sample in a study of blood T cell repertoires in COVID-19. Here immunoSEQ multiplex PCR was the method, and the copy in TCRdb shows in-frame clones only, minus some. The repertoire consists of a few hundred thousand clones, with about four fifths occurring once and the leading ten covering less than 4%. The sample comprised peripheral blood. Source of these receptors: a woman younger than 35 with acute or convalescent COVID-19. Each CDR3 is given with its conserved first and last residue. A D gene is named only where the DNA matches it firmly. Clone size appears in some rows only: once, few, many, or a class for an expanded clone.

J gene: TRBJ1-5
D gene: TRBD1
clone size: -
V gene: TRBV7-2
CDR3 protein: CASSLRGLGNQPQHF
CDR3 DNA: TGTGCCAGCAGCTTAAGGGGGCTAGGGAATCAGCCCCAGCATTTT

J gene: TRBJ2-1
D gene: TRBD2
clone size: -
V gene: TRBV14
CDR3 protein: CASSQDRVAGVEQFF
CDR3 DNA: TGTGCCAGCAGCCAAGATCGGGTAGCGGGAGTTGAGCAGTTCTTC

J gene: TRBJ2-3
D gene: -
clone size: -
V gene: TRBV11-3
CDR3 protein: CASSLATDTQYF
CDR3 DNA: TGTGCCAGCAGCTTAGCTACAGATACGCAGTATTTT

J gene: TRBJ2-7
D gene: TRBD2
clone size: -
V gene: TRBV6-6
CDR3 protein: CASRLAPYEQYF
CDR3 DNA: TGTGCCAGCAGACTAGCGCCATACGAGCAGTACTTC

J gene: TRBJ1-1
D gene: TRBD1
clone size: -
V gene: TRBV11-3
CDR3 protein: CASSPGQGTEAFF
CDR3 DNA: TGTGCCAGCAGCCCAGGACAGGGGACTGAAGCTTTCTTT

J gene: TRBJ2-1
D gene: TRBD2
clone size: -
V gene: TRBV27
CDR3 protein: CASSLRAGRVNEQFF
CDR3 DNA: TGTGCCAGCAGTTTAAGGGCAGGGAGGGTCAATGAGCAGTTCTTC

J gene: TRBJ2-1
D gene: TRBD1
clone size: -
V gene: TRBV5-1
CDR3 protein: CASSQTRQGAGEQFF
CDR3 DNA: TGCGCCAGCAGCCAGACGAGACAGGGGGCGGGTGAGCAGTTCTTC

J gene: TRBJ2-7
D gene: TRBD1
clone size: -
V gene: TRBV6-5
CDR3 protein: CASSSGTGQGAYEQYF
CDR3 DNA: TGTGCCAGCAGTTCGGGCACGGGACAGGGGGCCTACGAGCAGTACTTC

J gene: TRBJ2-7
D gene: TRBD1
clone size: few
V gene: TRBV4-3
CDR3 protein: CASSQDGQGYSYEQYF
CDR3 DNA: TGCGCCAGCAGCCAAGATGGACAGGGCTACTCCTACGAGCAGTACTTC

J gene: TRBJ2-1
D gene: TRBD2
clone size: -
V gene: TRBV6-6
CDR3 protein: CAPGTNFSNEQFF
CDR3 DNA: TGTGCGCCCGGGACTAATTTTAGCAATGAGCAGTTCTTC

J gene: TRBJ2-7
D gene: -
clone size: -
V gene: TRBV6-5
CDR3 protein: CASTPRRGSYEQYF
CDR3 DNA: TGTGCCAGCACCCCTCGGCGGGGCTCCTACGAGCAGTACTTC

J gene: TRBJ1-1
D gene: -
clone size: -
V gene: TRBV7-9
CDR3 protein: CASSLAQGVTEAFF
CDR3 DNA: TGTGCCAGCAGCTTAGCGCAGGGTGTGACTGAAGCTTTCTTT

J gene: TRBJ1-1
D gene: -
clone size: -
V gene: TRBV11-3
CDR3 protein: CASSPTPNTEAFF
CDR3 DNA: TGTGCCAGCAGCCCGACACCGAACACTGAAGCTTTCTTT

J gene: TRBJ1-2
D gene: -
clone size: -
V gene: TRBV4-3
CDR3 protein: CASSQVGGANYGYTF
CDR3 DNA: TGCGCCAGCAGCCAAGTTGGAGGGGCTAACTATGGCTACACCTTC

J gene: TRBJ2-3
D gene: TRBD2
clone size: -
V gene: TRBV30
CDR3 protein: CASGNSGTSGRAARDTQYF
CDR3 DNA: TGTGCCTCTGGAAACTCCGGGACTAGCGGGAGGGCTGCTCGAGATACGCAGTATTTT

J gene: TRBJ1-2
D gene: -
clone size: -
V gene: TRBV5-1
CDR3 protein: CASSFGGTNYGYTF
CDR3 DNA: TGCGCCAGCAGCTTCGGGGGGACGAACTATGGCTACACCTTC

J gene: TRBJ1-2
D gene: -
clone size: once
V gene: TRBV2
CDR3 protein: CASSEALRGALGYTF
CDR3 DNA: TGTGCCAGCAGTGAAGCGCTTCGGGGAGCGCTGGGCTACACCTTC

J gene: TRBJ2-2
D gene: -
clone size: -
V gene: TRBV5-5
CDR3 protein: CASSLFPSVAGELFF
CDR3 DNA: TGTGCCAGCAGCTTGTTTCCTAGCGTAGCCGGGGAGCTGTTTTTT

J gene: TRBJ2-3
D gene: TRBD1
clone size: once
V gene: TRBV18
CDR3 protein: CASSPGTGGASDTQYF
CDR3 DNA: TGTGCCAGCTCACCAGGGACAGGGGGCGCCTCAGATACGCAGTATTTT

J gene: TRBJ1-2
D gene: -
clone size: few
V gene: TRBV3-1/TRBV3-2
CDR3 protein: CASSPRGRRYGYTF
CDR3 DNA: TGTGCCAGCAGCCCCCGGGGGAGACGCTATGGCTACACCTTC

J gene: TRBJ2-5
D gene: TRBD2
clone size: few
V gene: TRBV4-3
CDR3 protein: CASSQEAPAGREETQYF
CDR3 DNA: TGCGCCAGCAGCCAAGAAGCCCCAGCCGGGAGGGAAGAGACCCAGTACTTC

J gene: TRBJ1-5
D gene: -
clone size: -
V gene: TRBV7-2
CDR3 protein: CASSLDRRNQPQHF
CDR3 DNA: TGTGCCAGCAGCTTAGACAGGCGCAATCAGCCCCAGCATTTT

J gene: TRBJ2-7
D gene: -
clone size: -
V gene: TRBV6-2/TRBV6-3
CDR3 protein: CASSYGHGLPTYEQYF
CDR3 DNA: TGTGCCAGCAGTTACGGTCATGGACTCCCAACCTACGAGCAGTACTTC

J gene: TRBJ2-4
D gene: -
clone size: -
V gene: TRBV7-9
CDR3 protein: CASSLSPGADRNIQYF
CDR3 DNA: TGTGCCAGCAGCTTGTCCCCTGGTGCTGACAGAAACATTCAGTACTTC

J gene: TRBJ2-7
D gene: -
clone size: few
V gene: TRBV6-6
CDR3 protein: CASSYRDTPYEQYF
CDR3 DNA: TGTGCCAGCAGTTACAGGGACACACCCTACGAGCAGTACTTC

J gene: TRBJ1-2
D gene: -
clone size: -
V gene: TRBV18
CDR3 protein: CASSPEQGVSANYGYTF
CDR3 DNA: TGTGCCAGCTCACCCGAACAGGGCGTCTCCGCTAACTATGGCTACACCTTC

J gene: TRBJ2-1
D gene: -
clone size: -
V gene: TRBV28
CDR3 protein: CASSLSRRHEQFF
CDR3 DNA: TGTGCCAGCAGCCTATCTAGGAGACATGAGCAGTTCTTC

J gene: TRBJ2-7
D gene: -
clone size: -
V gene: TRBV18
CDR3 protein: CASSPPGLIYEQYF
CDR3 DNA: TGTGCCAGCTCACCACCTGGACTAATCTACGAGCAGTACTTC

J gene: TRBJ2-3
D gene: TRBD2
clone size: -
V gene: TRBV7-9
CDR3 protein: CASSPGTSGGDTQYF
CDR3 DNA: TGTGCCAGCAGCCCGGGGACTAGCGGGGGAGATACGCAGTATTTT

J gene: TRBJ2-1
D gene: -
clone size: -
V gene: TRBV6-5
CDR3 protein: CASHRGRIYNEQFF
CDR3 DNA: TGTGCCAGCCATCGTGGCAGGATTTACAATGAGCAGTTCTTC

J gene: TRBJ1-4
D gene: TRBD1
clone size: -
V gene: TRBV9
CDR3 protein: CASSARTGAPNEKLFF
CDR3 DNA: TGTGCCAGCAGCGCGCGGACAGGGGCACCTAATGAAAAACTGTTTTTT

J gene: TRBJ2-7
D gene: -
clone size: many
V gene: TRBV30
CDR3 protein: CAWRHPSMVEQYF
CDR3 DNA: TGTGCCTGGAGACACCCCTCCATGGTCGAGCAGTACTTC

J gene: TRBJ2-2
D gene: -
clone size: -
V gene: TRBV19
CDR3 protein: CASSIVQGSISTNTGELFF
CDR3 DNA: TGTGCCAGTAGTATAGTTCAGGGATCCATTTCCACAAACACCGGGGAGCTGTTTTTT

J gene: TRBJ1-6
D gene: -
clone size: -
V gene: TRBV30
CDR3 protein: CAWSDKWSSYNSPLHF
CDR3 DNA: TGTGCCTGGAGTGATAAGTGGAGCTCCTATAATTCACCCCTCCACTTT

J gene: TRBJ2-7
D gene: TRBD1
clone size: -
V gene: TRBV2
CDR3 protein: CASRLGTGGRYEQYF
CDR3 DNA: TGTGCCAGCAGACTAGGGACAGGGGGCAGGTACGAGCAGTACTTC

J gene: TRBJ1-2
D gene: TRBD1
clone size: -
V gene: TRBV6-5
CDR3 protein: CASSYPTTGGTGYTF
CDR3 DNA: TGTGCCAGCAGTTACCCAACCACAGGGGGAACTGGCTACACCTTC

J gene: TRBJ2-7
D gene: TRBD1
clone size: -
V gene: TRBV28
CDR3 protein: CASSRTGASYEQYF
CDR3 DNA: TGTGCCAGCAGCCGGACAGGGGCATCCTACGAGCAGTACTTC

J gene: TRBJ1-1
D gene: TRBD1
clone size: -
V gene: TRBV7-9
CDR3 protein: CASGSLGGSRVGNTEAFF
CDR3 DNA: TGTGCCAGCGGTTCCCTAGGGGGCTCGAGGGTTGGGAACACTGAAGCTTTCTTT

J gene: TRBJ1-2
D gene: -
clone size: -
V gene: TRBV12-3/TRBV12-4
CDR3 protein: CASAPSNYGYTF
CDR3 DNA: TGTGCCAGCGCGCCGAGCAACTATGGCTACACCTTC

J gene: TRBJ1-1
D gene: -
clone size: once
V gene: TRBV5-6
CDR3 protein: CASSLAGDEAFF
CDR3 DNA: TGTGCCAGCAGCTTGGCCGGGGATGAAGCTTTCTTT

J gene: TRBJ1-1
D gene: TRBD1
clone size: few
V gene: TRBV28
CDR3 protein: CASSPPGTANTEAFF
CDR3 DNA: TGTGCCAGCAGTCCTCCCGGGACAGCGAACACTGAAGCTTTCTTT

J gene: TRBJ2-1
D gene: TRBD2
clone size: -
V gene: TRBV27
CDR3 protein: CASSLAGGFYNEQFF
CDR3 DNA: TGTGCCAGCAGTTTAGCGGGAGGGTTTTACAATGAGCAGTTCTTC

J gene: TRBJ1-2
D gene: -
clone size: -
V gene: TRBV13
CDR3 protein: CASSLGHTDYGYTF
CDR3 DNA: TGTGCCAGCAGCTTAGGACACACAGACTATGGCTACACCTTC

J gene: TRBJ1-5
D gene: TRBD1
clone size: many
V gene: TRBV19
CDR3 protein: CASSSPRQGSQPQHF
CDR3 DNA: TGTGCCAGTAGTAGCCCGAGACAGGGGTCTCAGCCCCAGCATTTT

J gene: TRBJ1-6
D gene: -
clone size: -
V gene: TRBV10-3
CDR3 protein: CAIGGGLDNSPLHF
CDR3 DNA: TGTGCCATCGGCGGGGGGTTGGATAATTCACCCCTCCACTTT